The TCR beta chain described here comes from a study of blood T cells in healthy people across ages. Study findings and constraints: Bulk PBMC profiling left naive and antigen-experienced comparisons inconclusive. The donors' CMV status was not determined, possibly confounding changes in expanded clonotypes.

Through a sample-barcoded 5' primer and a J-beta primer mix, a second PCR was run for roughly 6 to 12 cycles. TCRdb re-called the 5' RACE reads through MiXCR, storing one row per CDR3 protein. The table records some 1.5 million distinct CDR3 sequences, roughly 28% of them present only once. Donors ranged from about 6 to 95 years old and were healthy Caucasians in Russia. To note about this clonotype: Its antigen is still unknown.

The germline V gene has CDR1 DFQATT and CDR2 SNEGSKA (reference sequence). The CDR3 has 13 amino acids. V lost 0 bases and J 5 bases, leaving 10 bases between the germline ends. The sequence derives from a woman aged 30 to 39 in good health. Sequencing was done on a sample of blood. The V and J genes are TRBV20-1 and TRBJ2-5, with D hard to call. The CDR3 loop is CSARDVDRETQYF. The CDR3 DNA follows: TGCAGTGCTAGAGATGTGGATAGGGAGACCCAGTACTTC.